These 3 T cell receptor beta chains share one sample of origin, sequenced in a study of shared clonotypes between healthy human individuals. Repertoires were generated with immunoSEQ multiplex PCR, while TCRdb's copy carries only in-frame clones and drops some. The sample holds fewer than 600,000 clones; about 76% are singletons and the top ten take roughly 13%. The sequenced sample was PBMCs. The receptors come from a woman aged 35 to 49 in good health. Some clones in this sample may be carry-over from other donors' samples.

In regard to this clone: At the DNA level, this CDR3 is encoded by other sequences in the same sample as well. The rearrangement links TRBV19 to TRBJ1-1; D is unclear. V shed 1 base and J shed 1 base, with 7 bases lying between them. The CDR3 is made up of 14 amino acids. Germline V lookup: CDR1 LNHDA, CDR2 SQIVND (reference sequence). CDR3 amino acids: CASSIGQPNTEAFF. The CDR3 DNA is TGTGCCAGTAGTATAGGGCAGCCGAACACTGAAGCTTTCTTT. Drawing the rest from reference TRBV19 and TRBJ1-1, the complete variable domain is DGGITQSPKYLFRKEGQNVTLSCEQNLNHDAMYWYRQDPGQGLRLIYYSQIVNDFQKGDIAEGYSVSREKKESFPLTVTSAQKNPTAFYLCASSIGQPNTEAFFGQGTRLTVV.

CDR3 loop: CAGGDFGTYQETQYF. The DNA of the CDR3 is TGTGCCGGAGGGGACTTTGGGACTTACCAAGAGACCCAGTACTTC. The J gene is TRBJ2-5, the V gene TRBV7-9; tentative D call: TRBD2 (6 bases). Germline values: CDR1 SEHNR, CDR2 FQNEAQ (reference sequence). V was trimmed by 11 bases and J by 0 bases, leaving 19 bases between them. This CDR3 comprises 15 residues.

This clone has just one count. This rearrangement joins TRBV5-5 to TRBJ2-7; TRBD2 agrees at 12 bases. Losses at the gene ends were 2 bases for V and 3 bases for J; bases not matched to a gene: 3. Germline V CDR1 and CDR2: SGHKS, YYEKEE (reference sequence). The CDR3 contains 15 residues. Written as DNA, the CDR3 is TGTGCCAGCAGCTTTAAACTAGCGGGAGGCTACGAGCAGTACTTC. This sequence encodes CASSFKLAGGYEQYF.